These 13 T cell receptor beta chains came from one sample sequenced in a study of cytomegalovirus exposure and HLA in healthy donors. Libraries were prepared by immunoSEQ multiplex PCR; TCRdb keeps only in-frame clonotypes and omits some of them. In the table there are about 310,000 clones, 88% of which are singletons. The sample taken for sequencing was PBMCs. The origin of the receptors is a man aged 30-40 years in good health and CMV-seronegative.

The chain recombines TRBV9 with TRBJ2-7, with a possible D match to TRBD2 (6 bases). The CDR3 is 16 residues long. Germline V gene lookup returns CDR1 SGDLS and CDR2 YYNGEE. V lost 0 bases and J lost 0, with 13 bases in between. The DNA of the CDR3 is TGTGCCAGCAGCGTAGCTGGAGGGCAGAGCTCCTACGAGCAGTACTTC. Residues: CASSVAGGQSSYEQYF.

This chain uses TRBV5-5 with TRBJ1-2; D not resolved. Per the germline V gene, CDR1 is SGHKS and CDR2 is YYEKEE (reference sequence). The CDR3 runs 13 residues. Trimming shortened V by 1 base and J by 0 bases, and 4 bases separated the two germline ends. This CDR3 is CASSLSANYGYTF. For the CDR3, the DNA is TGTGCCAGCAGCTTGTCCGCTAACTATGGCTACACCTTC.

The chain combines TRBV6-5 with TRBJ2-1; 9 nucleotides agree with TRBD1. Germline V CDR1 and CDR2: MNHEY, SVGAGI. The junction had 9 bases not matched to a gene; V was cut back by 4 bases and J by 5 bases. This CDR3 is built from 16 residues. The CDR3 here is CASSSTGGYLHNEQFF. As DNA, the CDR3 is TGTGCCAGCAGTTCTACAGGGGGCTATCTCCACAATGAGCAGTTCTTC.

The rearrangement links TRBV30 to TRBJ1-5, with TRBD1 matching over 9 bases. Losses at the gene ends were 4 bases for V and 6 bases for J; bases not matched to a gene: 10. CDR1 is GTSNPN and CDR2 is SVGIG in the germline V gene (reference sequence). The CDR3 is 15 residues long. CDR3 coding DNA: TGTGCCTGGATCCCCTGGGACAGGGAGCTTCAGCCCCAGCATTTT. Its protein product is CAWIPWDRELQPQHF.

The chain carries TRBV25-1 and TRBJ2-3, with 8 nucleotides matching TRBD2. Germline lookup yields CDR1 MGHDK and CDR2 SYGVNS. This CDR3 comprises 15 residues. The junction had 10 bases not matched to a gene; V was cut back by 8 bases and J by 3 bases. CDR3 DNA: TGTGCCAGCTCCCCGCTCGGGGGGGCAACAGATACGCAGTATTTT. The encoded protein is CASSPLGGATDTQYF.

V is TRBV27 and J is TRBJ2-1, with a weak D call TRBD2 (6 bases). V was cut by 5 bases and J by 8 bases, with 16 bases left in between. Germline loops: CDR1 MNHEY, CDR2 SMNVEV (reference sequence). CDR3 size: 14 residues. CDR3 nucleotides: TGTGCCAGCAGTCCGACTAGGTCATCTTATGAGCAGTTCTTC. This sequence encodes CASSPTRSSYEQFF.

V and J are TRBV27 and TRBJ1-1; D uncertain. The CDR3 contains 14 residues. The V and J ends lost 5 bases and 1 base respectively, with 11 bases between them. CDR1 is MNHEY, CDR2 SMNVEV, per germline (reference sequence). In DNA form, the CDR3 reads TGTGCCAGCAGTCCCCCCCCGGGGAACACTGAAGCTTTCTTT. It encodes CASSPPPGNTEAFF.

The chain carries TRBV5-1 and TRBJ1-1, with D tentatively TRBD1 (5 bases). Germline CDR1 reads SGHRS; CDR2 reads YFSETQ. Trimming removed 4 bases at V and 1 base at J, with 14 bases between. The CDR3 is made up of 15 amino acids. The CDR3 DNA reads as TGCGCCAGCAGCAGCTATGGCGGGACGAACACTGAAGCTTTCTTT. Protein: CASSSYGGTNTEAFF. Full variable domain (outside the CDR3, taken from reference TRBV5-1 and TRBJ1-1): KAGVTQTPRYLIKTRGQQVTLSCSPISGHRSVSWYQQTPGQGLQFLFEYFSETQRNKGNFPGRFSGRQFSNSRSEMNVSTLELGDSALYLCASSSYGGTNTEAFFGQGTRLTVV.

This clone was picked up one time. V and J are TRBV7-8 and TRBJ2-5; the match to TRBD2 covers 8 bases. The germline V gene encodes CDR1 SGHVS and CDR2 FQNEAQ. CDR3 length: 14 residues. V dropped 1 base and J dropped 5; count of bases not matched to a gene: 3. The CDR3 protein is CASSLDRLAETQYF. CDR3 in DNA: TGTGCCAGCAGCTTAGATCGACTAGCGGAGACCCAGTACTTC.

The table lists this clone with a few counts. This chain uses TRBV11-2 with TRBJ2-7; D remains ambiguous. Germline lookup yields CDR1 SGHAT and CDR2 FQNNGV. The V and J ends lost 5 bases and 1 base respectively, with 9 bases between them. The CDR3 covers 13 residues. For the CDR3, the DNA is TGTGCCAGCAGCCAACAGCCGTCCTACGAGCAGTACTTC. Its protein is CASSQQPSYEQYF.

The CDR3 reads CASSDSGTGAALPYEQYF. The CDR3, as DNA: TGTGCCAGCAGTGATAGTGGGACAGGGGCTGCCCTACCCTACGAGCAGTACTTC. The chain links TRBV2 to TRBJ2-7, with 10 bases identical to TRBD1. Germline assignment: CDR1 SNHLY and CDR2 FYNNEI. The CDR3 has 18 amino acids. Trimming cost V 3 bases and J 2 bases; bases outside gene matches: 13.

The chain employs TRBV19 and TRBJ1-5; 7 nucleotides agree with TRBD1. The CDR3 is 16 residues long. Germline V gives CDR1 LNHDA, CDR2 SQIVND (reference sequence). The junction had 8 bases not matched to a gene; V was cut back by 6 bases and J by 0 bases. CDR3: CASSPLPGGSNQPQHF. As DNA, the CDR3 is TGTGCCAGTAGCCCCCTCCCAGGGGGTAGCAATCAGCCCCAGCATTTT.

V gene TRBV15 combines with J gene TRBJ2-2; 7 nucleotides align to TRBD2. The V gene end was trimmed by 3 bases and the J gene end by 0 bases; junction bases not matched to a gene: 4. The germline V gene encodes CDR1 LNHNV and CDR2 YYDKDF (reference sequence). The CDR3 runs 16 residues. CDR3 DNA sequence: TGTGCCACCAGCAGGACTAGCTCCACGAACACCGGGGAGCTGTTTTTT. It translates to CATSRTSSTNTGELFF.